Following are 4 T cell receptor beta chains from one sample sequenced in a study of OX40 agonist ivuxolimab in advanced cancers. The protocol used for the library was the immunoSEQ multiplex PCR assay. The immuneACCESS repertoire file appears here via TCRdb, limited to in-frame rearrangements. These files lack a portion of the clones; in checked studies, under half of the deficit traces to unresolved V genes, and the cause of the others is not known. The sample records 50,000 to 75,000 clones, about 89% of which are singletons. The ten largest clones represent 0.3% to 0.45% of the sample. The sequenced sample was CD4+ or CD8+ T cells sorted from blood, obtained in a trial of the OX40 agonist ivuxolimab. These receptors all come from an adult with an advanced solid tumor such as melanoma, head and neck, liver or kidney cancer.

This sequence joins TRBV18 and TRBJ2-7; 9 nucleotides align to TRBD1. Looked up from germline, CDR1 is KGHSH and CDR2 is LQKENI. CDR3 size: 14 residues. Trimming cost V 6 bases and J 6 bases; bases outside gene matches: 9. As DNA, the CDR3 is TGTGCCAGCTCCCGATTTGGACAGGGGTCCGAGCAGTACTTC. Translation gives CASSRFGQGSEQYF.

V usage is TRBV5-6 and J usage is TRBJ2-2; D gene ambiguous. V was trimmed by 0 bases and J by 9 bases, leaving 12 bases between them. The CDR3 is 14 residues long. CDR1 SGHDT and CDR2 YYEEEE come from the germline V gene. The CDR3 spells CASSLAAASWELFF. In DNA form, the CDR3 reads TGTGCCAGCAGCTTGGCGGCGGCTAGTTGGGAGCTGTTTTTT.

The J gene is TRBJ2-7, the V gene TRBV21-1; the tabulated D call, TRBD2, remains unverified against the DNA. TRBV21-1 is described as a pseudogene. The CDR3 totals 16 residues. The CDR3 reads CASSHKLRARGYEQYF. Here the CDR3 DNA reads TGTGCCAGCAGCCACAAACTACGGGCGAGAGGGTACGAGCAGTACTTC.

In its sample, this clone is medium-sized. J is TRBJ2-1 and V is TRBV2; D remains ambiguous. The germline gives CDR1 SNHLY, CDR2 FYNNEI. The CDR3 spans 12 residues. Trimming left V 3 bases short and J 8 bases short, with 8 bases between. CDR3 sequence reads: CASSDAADEQFF. CDR3 DNA sequence: TGTGCCAGCAGTGATGCGGCGGATGAGCAGTTCTTC.